These 5 T cell receptor beta chains were all obtained from the same sample, sequenced in a study of blood T cell repertoires in COVID-19. Profiled with immunoSEQ multiplex PCR; TCRdb holds only in-frame clones, not every one. The sample yields about 140,000 clones, around 80% seen once. The material sequenced was peripheral blood. These receptors originate from an elderly man with acute or convalescent COVID-19.

The rearrangement links TRBV20-1 to TRBJ2-3, with 10 bases fitting TRBD2. The ends lost 3 bases at V and 8 bases at J; junction bases unmatched: 8. The CDR3 runs to 14 residues. Germline V gene sequence: CDR1 DFQATT, CDR2 SNEGSKA (reference sequence). The CDR3 DNA reads TGCAGTGCTAGTGTACTAGCGGGGACGGGTACGCAGTATTTT. Its translation is CSASVLAGTGTQYF.

The V and J genes are TRBV6-1 and TRBJ2-2, with a tentative D call TRBD1 (6 bases). The germline V gene encodes CDR1 MNHNS and CDR2 SASEGT. V shed 10 bases and J shed 0 bases, with 12 bases lying between them. The CDR3 is 14 residues long. As DNA, the CDR3 is TGTGCCACCGGACACAGGGCGAACACCGGGGAGCTGTTTTTT. Its protein product is CATGHRANTGELFF.

The chain recombines TRBV7-2 with TRBJ2-5; D is possibly TRBD2 (6 bases). Germline V CDR1 and CDR2: SGHTA, FQGNSA. The CDR3 is 15 amino acids. The V gene lost 5 bases and the J gene lost 8 bases, with 21 bases spanning the gap. This chain's CDR3 is CASSKDSGGAGTQYF. The CDR3 DNA follows: TGTGCCAGCAGCAAGGACTCTGGAGGGGCAGGAACCCAGTACTTC.

The chain joins TRBV2 to TRBJ1-5; 9 bases are shared with TRBD1. V shed 6 bases, J shed 11 bases, and the junction held 5 bases outside the gene matches. Germline loops: CDR1 SNHLY, CDR2 FYNNEI. This CDR3 contains 12 residues. DNA for the CDR3: TGTGCCAGCAGGGACAGGGGCCGGGCCCAGCATTTT. It encodes CASRDRGRAQHF.

This chain joins TRBV25-1 and TRBJ1-4; 7 nucleotides line up with TRBD1. The ends lost 7 bases at V and 8 bases at J; junction bases unmatched: 7. The CDR3 runs 13 residues. Germline CDR1 and CDR2: MGHDK and SYGVNS. This CDR3 reads CASTPGGNEKLFF. In DNA form, the CDR3 reads TGTGCCAGCACCCCAGGGGGTAACGAAAAACTGTTTTTT.